The 11 T cell receptor beta chains below were found in one sample sequenced in a study of T cells after yellow fever vaccination. TCRdb fed the 5' RACE reads into MiXCR, producing one record per CDR3 protein. This sample carries 200,000 to 250,000 distinct CDR3 sequences, 2.5% to 3.5% of them seen once, and the ten largest clones take 3.2%. The sample here was CD4+ T cells sorted from PBMCs, taken 10 days after the yellow fever booster vaccination. The receptors were sampled from a man aged 18-30 years who received the YFV17D yellow fever vaccine.

This clonotype came up many times. The rearrangement joins TRBV20-1 to TRBJ2-3, with 8 bases matching TRBD1. The V and J ends lost 7 bases and 6 bases, in that order; junction bases with no gene match: 6. The CDR3 is made up of 12 amino acids. From germline, CDR1 is DFQATT and CDR2 SNEGSKA (reference sequence). CDR3 DNA: TGCAGTGGGGTCAGGGGGCCCGATACGCAGTATTTT. Its translation is CSGVRGPDTQYF.

The chain links TRBV21-1 to TRBJ2-7; the table gives TRBD1 as D, unverified against the DNA. TRBV21-1 is termed a pseudogene. CDR3 length: 15 amino acids. This CDR3 reads CASRRGLPSFYEQYV. The CDR3 DNA reads as TGTGCCAGCAGAAGGGGGCTACCATCCTTCTACGAGCAGTACGTC.

As for this clonotype: Germline and junction disagree at one end, which may indicate a read error. The chain carries TRBV18 and TRBJ2-5, with D perhaps being TRBD1 or TRBD2 (5 bases each). The CDR3 consists of 16 residues. Germline assignment: CDR1 KGHSH and CDR2 LQKENI. The CDR3 sequence is CASSQGTGAPSGTVRF. The CDR3 DNA sequence: TGTGCCAGCTCTCAAGGCACCGGGGCACCTTCTGGAACGGTCCGCTTC.

The gene calls are TRBV20-1 and TRBJ1-2, with 10 bases matching TRBD1. The CDR3 has 14 residues. V shed 5 bases and J 3 bases; nucleotides not matched to a gene: 6. Germline assignment: CDR1 DFQATT and CDR2 SNEGSKA (reference sequence). DNA of the CDR3: TGCAGTGCTCCCCGGACAGGGGGTGACTATGGCTACACCTTC. Amino acid sequence: CSAPRTGGDYGYTF.

The chain carries TRBV28 and TRBJ2-3; D possibly uses TRBD1 or TRBD2 (5 bases each). Germline V gene sequence: CDR1 MDHEN, CDR2 SYDVKM. V lost 6 bases to trimming and J lost 9 bases, with 19 bases between them. This CDR3 region has 14 residues. The CDR3 bases are TGTGCCAGCAGCACAGGACTGAATGGCGGGACGCAGTATTTT. Translating it yields CASSTGLNGGTQYF.

This clonotype was seen a handful of times. The V and J genes are TRBV4-3 and TRBJ2-7, with 9 positions matching TRBD1. Per germline, CDR1 LGHNA and CDR2 YSLEER. V dropped 0 bases and J dropped 0; count of bases not matched to a gene: 15. The CDR3 length is 20 residues. The CDR3 spells CASSQEVRQGVIRPSYEQYF. Written as DNA, the CDR3 is TGCGCCAGCAGCCAAGAAGTCCGACAGGGGGTTATCCGTCCCTCCTACGAGCAGTACTTC.

This clonotype was counted many times. The V gene is TRBV20-1, the J gene TRBJ2-3; no definite D call. The CDR3 covers 14 residues. V lost 6 bases and J 0 bases, leaving 13 bases between the germline ends. Germline assignment: CDR1 DFQATT and CDR2 SNEGSKA (reference sequence). Here the CDR3 reads CSASDRRSTDTQYF. In DNA, the CDR3 is TGCAGTGCCTCGGACCGGAGAAGCACAGATACGCAGTATTTT.

This clonotype has a count of ten or more. V usage is TRBV11-2 and J usage is TRBJ1-4, with D perhaps TRBD1 (5 bases). Germline CDR1 and CDR2: SGHAT and FQNNGV. Trimming pared 5 bases from V and 7 bases from J, leaving 17 bases between. This CDR3 has 15 residues. The CDR3 DNA reads TGTGCCAGCAGCCTCACGGGGGTAGGCGGTGAAAAACTGTTTTTT. Its translation: CASSLTGVGGEKLFF.

Ten or more counts support this clonotype. The V gene is TRBV20-1, the J gene TRBJ1-1, with TRBD1 identical over 7 bases. The CDR3 has 11 residues. J gave up 11 bases and V 6 bases, and 9 bases lay outside the gene matches. Germline V gene sequence: CDR1 DFQATT, CDR2 SNEGSKA (reference sequence). The DNA of the CDR3 is TGCAGTGCGAGCCCCGGGACAGACGCTTTCTTT. This encodes CSASPGTDAFF.

This clonotype was recorded at least ten times. The V gene is TRBV11-1, the J gene TRBJ2-7; no firm D call. The germline V gene has CDR1 SGHAT and CDR2 FQDESV (reference sequence). Trimming left V 5 bases short and J 1 base short, with 15 bases between. CDR3 length: 15 amino acids. The CDR3 reads CASSLGSRNSYEQYF. The CDR3 nucleotides read TGTGCCAGCAGCCTTGGGTCCCGGAATTCCTACGAGCAGTACTTC.

The rearrangement links TRBV20-1 to TRBJ2-1; no reliable D call. Trimming pared 6 bases from V and 2 bases from J, leaving 17 bases between. Germline lookup yields CDR1 DFQATT and CDR2 SNEGSKA (reference sequence). This CDR3 has 15 residues. Here the CDR3 DNA reads TGCAGTGCCCCCCGGGCGGCGTCAGCCTACAATGAGCAGTTCTTC. Translating it yields CSAPRAASAYNEQFF.